Reported below is one T cell receptor (beta chain). The antigen remains undetermined. This entry is derived from a study of cytomegalovirus exposure and HLA in healthy donors. General study findings and limits: TCR beta chains numbering some 150 were designated cytomegalovirus-associated. Reported findings show TCR beta sequences accurately forecast HLA-A and HLA-B alleles in most subjects. It was confirmed in vitro that a few of the CMV-associated chains were specific for CMV antigens.

13 Jbeta primers and 60 Vbeta primers were used for the PCR. The table came from immunoSEQ multiplex PCR; TCRdb's copy has only in-frame clones and leaves some out. This sample carries 90,000 to 110,000 clones, roughly four fifths of them seen once, and the ten largest clones take 1% to 1.5%. Germline lookup yields CDR1 ENHRY and CDR2 SYGVKD. The CDR3 has 15 amino acids. After removal of 2 bases from V and 3 bases from J, the junction contained 3 bases not matched to a gene. Sample: PBMCs. The clonotype originates from a man aged 40-50 years in good health and CMV-seronegative. The genes are TRBV10-3 and TRBJ2-1, with 8 bases matching TRBD2. The CDR3 reads CAISETSGDYNEQFF. The CDR3 DNA follows: TGTGCCATCAGTGAGACTAGCGGAGACTACAATGAGCAGTTCTTC.